This T cell receptor (beta chain) came from a study of T-cell memory formation after mild COVID-19. Study-level information: The two donors had largely donor-specific TCR clusters.

This clonotype was seen many times. 5'RACE with constant-segment primers built TCRalpha and TCRbeta cDNA libraries with UMIs. MiXCR, run by TCRdb on the 5' RACE reads, gives a single entry per CDR3 protein. The repertoire consists of a few hundred thousand distinct CDR3 sequences, with around 25% occurring once and the leading ten covering approximately 10%. The length of the CDR3 is 13 residues. Per the germline V gene, CDR1 is SGHRS and CDR2 is YFSETQ. The ends were cut back, 0 bases at V and 6 bases at J, with 7 bases in the middle. The chain couples TRBV5-1 to TRBJ1-5, with TRBD1 as a possible D gene (6 bases). Source material: PBMCs or a T cell subset sorted from them (not recorded which). The source of this sequence is an adult woman who had mild COVID-19 (a few samples of this study predate the infection). Cell type and time point are not known. The CDR3 here is CASSLEGGQPQHF. The CDR3 DNA is TGCGCCAGCAGCTTGGAAGGGGGTCAGCCCCAGCATTTT.